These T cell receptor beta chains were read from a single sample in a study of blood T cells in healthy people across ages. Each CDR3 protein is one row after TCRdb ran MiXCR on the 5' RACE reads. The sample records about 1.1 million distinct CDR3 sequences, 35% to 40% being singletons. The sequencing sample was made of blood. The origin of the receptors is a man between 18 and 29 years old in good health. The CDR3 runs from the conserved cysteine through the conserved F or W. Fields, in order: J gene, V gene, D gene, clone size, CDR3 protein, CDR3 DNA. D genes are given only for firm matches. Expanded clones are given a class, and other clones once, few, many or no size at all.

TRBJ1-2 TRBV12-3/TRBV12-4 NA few CASSFRPPLNYGYTF TGTGCCAGCAGTTTTCGACCGCCGCTTAACTATGGCTACACCTTC
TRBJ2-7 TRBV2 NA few CASSDGRFYEQYF TGTGCCAGCAGTGATGGGCGGTTCTACGAGCAGTACTTC
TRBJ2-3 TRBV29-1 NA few CSGVSRDTQYF TGCAGCGGTGTAAGCAGAGATACGCAGTATTTT
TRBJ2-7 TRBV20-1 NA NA CSARDGRTYEQYF TGCAGTGCTAGAGATGGCAGAACCTACGAGCAGTACTTC
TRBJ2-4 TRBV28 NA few CASKVRNIQYF TGTGCCAGCAAGGTCAGGAACATTCAGTACTTC
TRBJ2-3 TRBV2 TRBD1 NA CASSGSGDRGTDTQYF TGTGCCAGCAGTGGGTCGGGGGACAGGGGCACAGATACGCAGTATTTT
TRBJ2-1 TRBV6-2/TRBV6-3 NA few CASTAPTGSYNEQFF TGTGCCAGCACCGCCCCGACGGGAAGCTACAATGAGCAGTTCTTC
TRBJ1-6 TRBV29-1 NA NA CSIETGAGSPLHF TGCAGCATCGAAACAGGAGCGGGCTCACCCCTCCACTTT
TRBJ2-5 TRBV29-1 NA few CSVPGLALRETQYF TGCAGCGTCCCCGGTCTAGCGCTAAGAGAGACCCAGTACTTC
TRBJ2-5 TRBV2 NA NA CASCRLASPVGTQYF TGTGCCAGCTGTAGGCTAGCATCGCCCGTAGGGACCCAGTACTTC
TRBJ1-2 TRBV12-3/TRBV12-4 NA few CASSLRGAHSPYGYTF TGTGCCAGCAGTTTGAGGGGCGCCCATTCCCCCTATGGCTACACCTTC
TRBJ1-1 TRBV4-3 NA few CASSQRSRGSMNTEAFF TGCGCCAGCAGCCAAAGGTCCAGGGGCTCTATGAACACTGAAGCTTTCTTT
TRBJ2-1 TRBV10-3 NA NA CAIRTGTSSYNEQFF TGTGCCATCAGAACCGGGACATCCTCCTACAATGAGCAGTTCTTC
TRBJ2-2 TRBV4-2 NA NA CASSQDSLPGLGGELFF TGTGCCAGCAGCCAAGATTCCCTTCCAGGGTTGGGCGGGGAGCTGTTTTTT
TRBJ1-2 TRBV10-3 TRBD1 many CAISEAGQGANYGYTF TGTGCCATCAGTGAGGCCGGACAGGGGGCGAACTATGGCTACACCTTC
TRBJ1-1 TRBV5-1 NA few CASSSGPPGGAFF TGCGCCAGCAGCTCCGGCCCGCCCGGCGGAGCTTTCTTT
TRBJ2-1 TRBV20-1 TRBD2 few CSASVLAARGEQFF TGCAGTGCTAGTGTTCTAGCGGCTCGGGGTGAGCAGTTCTTC
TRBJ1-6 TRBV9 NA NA CASSVLGAPLHF TGTGCCAGCAGCGTTCTCGGGGCACCCCTCCACTTT
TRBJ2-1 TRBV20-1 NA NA CSARGGYGTEQFF TGCAGTGCACGAGGGGGGTACGGGACTGAGCAGTTCTTC
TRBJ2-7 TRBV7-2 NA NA CASSLEAGYEQYF TGTGCCAGCAGCTTAGAAGCAGGGTACGAGCAGTACTTC
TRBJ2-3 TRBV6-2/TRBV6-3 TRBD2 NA CASRGLAYTDTQYF TGTGCCAGCAGAGGACTAGCTTACACAGATACGCAGTATTTT
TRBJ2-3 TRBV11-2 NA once CASSLGSLWDTDTQYF TGTGCCAGCAGCTTAGGGTCCTTGTGGGATACAGATACGCAGTATTTT
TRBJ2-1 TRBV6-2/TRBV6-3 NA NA CASSDWVYNEQFF TGTGCCAGCAGTGATTGGGTCTACAATGAGCAGTTCTTC
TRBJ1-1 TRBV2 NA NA CASAEGGRTEAFF TGTGCCAGCGCCGAAGGTGGGAGGACTGAAGCTTTCTTT
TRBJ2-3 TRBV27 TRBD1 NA CASRGQIYTDTQYF TGTGCCAGCAGGGGACAGATATACACAGATACGCAGTATTTT